The 28 T cell receptor beta chains reported below all come from one sample, sequenced in a study of OX40 agonist ivuxolimab in advanced cancers. Sequenced by immunoSEQ multiplex PCR; TCRdb stores in-frame clones only, minus some. The sample yields about 33,000 clones, more than 70% seen once. The starting material was CD4+ or CD8+ T cells sorted from blood, obtained in a trial of the OX40 agonist ivuxolimab. These receptors were obtained from an adult with an advanced solid tumor such as melanoma, head and neck, liver or kidney cancer.

The CDR3 DNA follows: TGTGCCACCAGCAGAGATCAGACCCCGGATACGCAGTATTTT. Residues: CATSRDQTPDTQYF. This chain joins TRBV15 and TRBJ2-3; D ambiguous. The length of the CDR3 is 14 residues. The V gene's germline CDR1 is LNHNV and CDR2 YYDKDF (reference sequence). Trimming left V 0 bases short and J 6 bases short, with 10 bases between.

The chain uses TRBV19 and TRBJ2-1, with 9 bases aligning to TRBD2. This CDR3 contains 15 residues. V was pared by 8 bases and J by 5 bases, with 10 bases of the junction left unmatched. From germline, CDR1 is LNHDA and CDR2 SQIVND (reference sequence). The CDR3 reads CASAIVGLANNEQFF. Here the CDR3 DNA reads TGTGCCAGTGCCATCGTTGGACTAGCGAACAATGAGCAGTTCTTC.

This clone was recorded once. This chain connects TRBV21-1 to TRBJ2-7; TRBD1 is the table's D call and was not checked against the DNA. TRBV21-1 is a pseudogene segment. This CDR3 region has 17 residues. CDR3 nucleotides: TGTGCCAGCAGCAAAGGATCGGAGGAAGGACAGACCTACGAGCAGTACTTC. Translation gives CASSKGSEEGQTYEQYF.

The chain carries TRBV27 and TRBJ2-7, with 9 nucleotides matching TRBD1. This CDR3 region has 14 residues. Trimming at V came to 6 bases and at J to 7 bases, leaving 10 bases not matched to a gene. Germline CDR1 and CDR2: MNHEY and SMNVEV (reference sequence). The chain's CDR3 is CASRAGQGFGEQYF. CDR3 DNA: TGTGCCAGCAGAGCGGGACAGGGATTTGGGGAGCAGTACTTC.

Concerning this clone: The same CDR3 is also encoded by other DNA sequences in this sample. This chain connects TRBV27 to TRBJ2-7; D call uncertain. Trimming cost V 2 bases and J 2 bases, with 7 bases left between them. This CDR3 comprises 13 residues. Looked up from germline, CDR1 is MNHEY and CDR2 is SMNVEV (reference sequence). The CDR3 sequence: CASSLRPTYEQYF. The CDR3, as DNA: TGTGCCAGCAGTTTACGTCCGACCTACGAGCAGTACTTC.

The chain joins TRBV15 to TRBJ2-1; no clear D. The V end lost 3 bases, the J end lost 6 bases, and 3 bases lay between the germline ends. CDR1 is LNHNV, CDR2 YYDKDF, per germline (reference sequence). The CDR3 contains 11 residues. The CDR3 nucleotides are TGTGCCACCAGCAGTCTCAATGAGCAGTTCTTC. Its translation is CATSSLNEQFF.

The gene calls are TRBV12-5 and TRBJ2-7; TRBD1 aligns across 9 bases. CDR3 length: 15 amino acids. Germline values: CDR1 LGHNT, CDR2 FRNRAP. V dropped 1 base and J dropped 1; count of bases not matched to a gene: 2. CDR3 loop: CASGLAGTGSYEQYF. Written as DNA, the CDR3 is TGTGCTAGTGGTTTGGCCGGGACAGGGTCCTACGAGCAGTACTTC.

Here the CDR3 reads CASSLGVEGGDTQYF. Here the CDR3 DNA reads TGCGCCAGCAGCTTGGGAGTGGAGGGAGGAGATACGCAGTATTTT. The chain is built from TRBV5-1 and TRBJ2-3, with D perhaps matching TRBD2 (6 bases). The V gene lost 0 bases and the J gene lost 5 bases, with 13 bases spanning the gap. This CDR3 is built from 15 residues. Germline V gives CDR1 SGHRS, CDR2 YFSETQ.

This chain uses TRBV28 with TRBJ2-7; perhaps TRBD2 as D (6 bases). CDR1 and CDR2 from the germline V gene are MDHEN and SYDVKM. CDR3 size: 15 residues. V was shortened by 3 bases and J by 2 bases, with 14 bases between the two germline ends. DNA for the CDR3: TGTGCCAGCAGTTTGTCGAGGGACTTAACCTACGAGCAGTACTTC. It encodes CASSLSRDLTYEQYF.

CDR3 protein: CSVYVAAALNEQYF. CDR3 sequence (DNA): TGCAGCGTTTATGTCGCAGCCGCCCTTAACGAGCAGTACTTC. The V gene is TRBV29-1, the J gene TRBJ2-7; D unclear. This CDR3 has 14 residues. Germline values: CDR1 SQVTM, CDR2 ANQGSEA. Between the trimmed V and J ends, which lost 5 bases and 5 bases, there was a span of 19 bases.

V usage is TRBV7-9 and J usage is TRBJ1-6; D call uncertain. The ends were cut back, 2 bases at V and 0 bases at J, with 8 bases in the middle. CDR1 is SEHNR, CDR2 FQNEAQ, per germline (reference sequence). This CDR3 is 16 amino acids long. The CDR3 sequence is CASSLYGSSYNSPLHF. The CDR3, as DNA: TGTGCCAGCAGCTTATATGGGAGCTCCTATAATTCACCCCTCCACTTT. Supplemented by reference TRBV7-9 and TRBJ1-6, the full variable domain reads DTGVSQNPRHKITKRGQNVTFRCDPISEHNRLYWYRQTLGQGPEFLTYFQNEAQLEKSRLLSDRFSAERPKGSFSTLEIQRTEQGDSAMYLCASSLYGSSYNSPLHFGNGTRLTVT.

The genes are TRBV25-1 and TRBJ1-6, with 7 bases aligning to TRBD1. V lost 7 bases and J lost 14; bases outside the gene matches: 2. CDR3 length: 10 residues. Germline CDR1 MGHDK, CDR2 SYGVNS. CDR3 nucleotide sequence: TGTGCCAGCAAGGGGGCAACCCTCCACTTT. Residues: CASKGATLHF.

The V and J genes are TRBV6-1 and TRBJ1-6; 7 bases align to TRBD1. The CDR3 is 14 residues long. The V gene's germline CDR1 is MNHNS and CDR2 SASEGT. V shed 4 bases, J shed 7 bases, and the junction held 4 bases outside the gene matches. DNA of the CDR3: TGTGCCAGCAGTGGACAGGGTTGGAATTCACCCCTCCACTTT. Encoded protein: CASSGQGWNSPLHF.

The chain combines TRBV28 with TRBJ2-3, with 9 bases fitting TRBD1. Per the germline V gene, CDR1 is MDHEN and CDR2 is SYDVKM. CDR3 length equals 17 residues. Trimming cost V 6 bases and J 2 bases; bases outside gene matches: 12. CDR3 coding DNA: TGTGCCAGCAGCCCCGACGGACAGGGGCGTTTCACAGATACGCAGTATTTT. Protein product: CASSPDGQGRFTDTQYF.

The gene calls are TRBV7-9 and TRBJ1-1; a possible D gene is TRBD1 (6 bases). The CDR3 covers 14 residues. The ends were cut back, 5 bases at V and 7 bases at J, with 17 bases in the middle. The V gene's germline CDR1 is SEHNR and CDR2 FQNEAQ (reference sequence). DNA for the CDR3: TGTGCCAGCAGCCGTTCGGGACAAGGCGATGAAGCTTTCTTT. Amino acid sequence: CASSRSGQGDEAFF.

The rearrangement joins TRBV10-3 to TRBJ2-3, with D hard to call. The CDR3 runs 13 residues. The germline CDR1 and CDR2 sequences are ENHRY and SYGVKD. V was clipped by 4 bases and J by 2 bases, with 7 bases between them. This CDR3 is CAISVEDTDTQYF. The CDR3 bases are TGTGCCATCAGTGTCGAAGACACAGATACGCAGTATTTT.

The chain couples TRBV19 to TRBJ2-7, with TRBD1 matching 7 bases. The CDR3 consists of 14 residues. The V and J ends lost 5 bases and 2 bases, in that order; junction bases with no gene match: 6. The germline V gene has CDR1 LNHDA and CDR2 SQIVND (reference sequence). CDR3 sequence: CASSYRDSTYEQYF. The CDR3 DNA sequence: TGTGCCAGTAGTTACCGGGACAGCACCTACGAGCAGTACTTC.

J is TRBJ2-3 and V is TRBV7-9; D not resolved. This CDR3 is built from 14 residues. V was shortened by 5 bases and J by 6 bases, with 15 bases between the two germline ends. Germline CDR1 is SEHNR and CDR2 is FQNEAQ (reference sequence). The CDR3 nucleotides are TGTGCCAGCAGCGCACAGAGACCGACCGATACGCAGTATTTT. The encoded protein is CASSAQRPTDTQYF. The variable domain in full, with the rest retrieved from reference TRBV7-9 and TRBJ2-3, is DTGVSQNPRHKITKRGQNVTFRCDPISEHNRLYWYRQTLGQGPEFLTYFQNEAQLEKSRLLSDRFSAERPKGSFSTLEIQRTEQGDSAMYLCASSAQRPTDTQYFGPGTRLTVL.

The rearrangement joins TRBV28 to TRBJ2-7; D is unresolved. Germline V gene sequence: CDR1 MDHEN, CDR2 SYDVKM. This CDR3 has 10 amino acids. Trimming cost V 5 bases and J 3 bases, with 2 bases left between them. The CDR3 nucleotides read TGTGCCAGCAGTGGCTACGAGCAGTACTTC. This encodes CASSGYEQYF.

This chain uses TRBV25-1 with TRBJ1-1, with 7 bases aligning to TRBD1. The germline CDR1 and CDR2 sequences are MGHDK and SYGVNS. V gave up 3 bases and J gave up 4 bases; unmatched junction bases: 8. This CDR3 contains 15 residues. The DNA of the CDR3 is TGTGCCAGCAGTGATCGACAGGGTTGGGGCACTGAAGCTTTCTTT. It codes for CASSDRQGWGTEAFF.

The chain is built from TRBV5-6 and TRBJ2-1, with D maybe TRBD1 (5 bases). V shed 0 bases and J shed 7 bases, with 11 bases lying between them. This CDR3 has 14 amino acids. The germline V gene encodes CDR1 SGHDT and CDR2 YYEEEE. The CDR3 DNA reads as TGTGCCAGCAGCTTGGGCGGACACAAAAATGAGCAGTTCTTC. It yields the protein CASSLGGHKNEQFF. The full variable domain, completed using reference TRBV5-6 and TRBJ2-1, is DAGVTQSPTHLIKTRGQQVTLRCSPKSGHDTVSWYQQALGQGPQFIFQYYEEEERQRGNFPDRFSGHQFPNYSSELNVNALLLGDSALYLCASSLGGHKNEQFFGPGTRLTVL.

This clone has just one count. The chain is built from TRBV30 and TRBJ1-3, with D maybe TRBD1 (5 bases). V was pared by 5 bases and J by 0 bases, with 17 bases between. The CDR3 has 16 amino acids. Germline CDR1 reads GTSNPN; CDR2 reads SVGIG (reference sequence). CDR3: CAWVAGISSSGNTIYF. The DNA for the CDR3 is TGTGCCTGGGTAGCAGGGATATCTAGCTCTGGAAACACCATATATTTT.

The CDR3 is CASSPTSGAYEQYF. CDR3 sequence (DNA): TGTGCCAGCAGCCCGACTAGCGGAGCCTACGAGCAGTACTTC. V is TRBV7-3 and J is TRBJ2-7, with 9 positions matching TRBD2. The CDR3 sequence is 14 residues long. Losses at the gene ends were 5 bases for V and 2 bases for J; bases not matched to a gene: 4. The germline V gene has CDR1 SGHTA and CDR2 FQGTGA.

This sequence joins TRBV28 and TRBJ1-4; weak D call: TRBD1 (6 bases). Between the trimmed V and J ends, which lost 1 base and 3 bases, there was a span of 9 bases. The CDR3 consists of 15 residues. Germline CDR1 and CDR2: MDHEN and SYDVKM. CDR3 nucleotide sequence: TGTGCCAGCAGTTTATCGGGGGCTTCTAATGAAAAACTGTTTTTT. This encodes CASSLSGASNEKLFF.

The chain links TRBV9 to TRBJ2-2; 10 bases are shared with TRBD1. The germline V gene has CDR1 SGDLS and CDR2 YYNGEE. V gave up 7 bases and J gave up 2 bases; unmatched junction bases: 2. The CDR3 is 14 amino acids. CDR3 loop: CASGQGGNTGELFF. The CDR3 nucleotides are TGTGCCAGCGGACAGGGGGGAAACACCGGGGAGCTGTTTTTT.

This sequence joins TRBV28 and TRBJ1-3, with 7 bases that match TRBD1. The CDR3 loop spans 14 amino acids. V was clipped by 6 bases and J by 2 bases; unmatched bases: 4. Germline-derived CDR1 and CDR2 are MDHEN and SYDVKM. CDR3 coding DNA: TGTGCCAGCAGCTTGACAGGGACTGGAAACACCATATATTTT. Protein product: CASSLTGTGNTIYF. Variable domain in full (rest from reference TRBV28 and TRBJ1-3): DVKVTQSSRYLVKRTGEKVFLECVQDMDHENMFWYRQDPGLGLRLIYFSYDVKMKEKGDIPEGYSVSREKKERFSLILESASTNQTSMYLCASSLTGTGNTIYFGEGSWLTVV.

The chain is built from TRBV5-4 and TRBJ2-5; possible D gene TRBD2, 5 bases. Germline CDR1 reads SGHNT; CDR2 reads YYREEE (reference sequence). Between the trimmed V and J ends, which lost 4 bases and 6 bases, there was a span of 16 bases. The CDR3 extends over 14 amino acids. CDR3 nucleotide sequence: TGTGCCAGCAGCCTGTCCGGAGGCTTAAAGACCCAGTACTTC. Its translation: CASSLSGGLKTQYF.

This chain links TRBV13 with TRBJ2-1; TRBD2 is a possible D gene (6 bases). The CDR3 covers 11 residues. Germline V lookup: CDR1 PRHDT, CDR2 FYEKMQ (reference sequence). Trimming shortened V by 3 bases and J by 14 bases, and 11 bases separated the two germline ends. In DNA form, the CDR3 reads TGTGCCAGCAGCTTTCGAGGGGAGGAGTTCTTC. This codes for CASSFRGEEFF.